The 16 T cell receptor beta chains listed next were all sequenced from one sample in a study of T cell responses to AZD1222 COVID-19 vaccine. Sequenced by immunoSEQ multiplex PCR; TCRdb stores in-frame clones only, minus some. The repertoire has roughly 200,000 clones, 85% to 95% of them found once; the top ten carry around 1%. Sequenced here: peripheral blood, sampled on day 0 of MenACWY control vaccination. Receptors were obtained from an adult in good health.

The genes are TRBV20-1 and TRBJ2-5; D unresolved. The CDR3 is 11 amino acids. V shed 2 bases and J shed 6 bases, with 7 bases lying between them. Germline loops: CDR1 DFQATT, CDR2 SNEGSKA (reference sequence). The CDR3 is CSARPEQTQYF. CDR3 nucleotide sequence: TGCAGTGCTAGACCGGAGCAGACCCAGTACTTC.

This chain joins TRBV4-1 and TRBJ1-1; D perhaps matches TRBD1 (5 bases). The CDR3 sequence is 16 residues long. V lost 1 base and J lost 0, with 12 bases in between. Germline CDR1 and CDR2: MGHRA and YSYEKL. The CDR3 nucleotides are TGCGCCAGCAGCCAAGGGGGGGGAGGACTGAACACTGAAGCTTTCTTT. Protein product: CASSQGGGGLNTEAFF.

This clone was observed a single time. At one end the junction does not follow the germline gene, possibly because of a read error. CDR3 residues: CASSLGDRNEDTQYF. CDR3 DNA sequence: TGTGCCAGCAGCCTGGGTGACAGGAACGAAGACACCCAGTACTTC. The rearrangement joins TRBV7-7 to TRBJ2-5; D possibly corresponds to TRBD1 (6 bases). The CDR3 runs 15 residues. In germline, CDR1 is SSHAT, CDR2 FNYEAQ (reference sequence).

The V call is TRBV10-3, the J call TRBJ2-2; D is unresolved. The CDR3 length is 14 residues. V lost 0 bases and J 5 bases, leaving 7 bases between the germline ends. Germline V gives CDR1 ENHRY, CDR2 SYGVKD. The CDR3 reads CAISESITTGELFF. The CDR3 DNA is TGTGCCATCAGTGAGTCGATAACGACCGGGGAGCTGTTTTTT.

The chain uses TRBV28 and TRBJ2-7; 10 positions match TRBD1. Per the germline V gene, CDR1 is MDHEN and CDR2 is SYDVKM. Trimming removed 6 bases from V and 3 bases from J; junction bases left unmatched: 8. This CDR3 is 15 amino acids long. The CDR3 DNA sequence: TGTGCCAGCAGCCTGACAGGGGGCGAAGACTACGAGCAGTACTTC. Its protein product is CASSLTGGEDYEQYF.

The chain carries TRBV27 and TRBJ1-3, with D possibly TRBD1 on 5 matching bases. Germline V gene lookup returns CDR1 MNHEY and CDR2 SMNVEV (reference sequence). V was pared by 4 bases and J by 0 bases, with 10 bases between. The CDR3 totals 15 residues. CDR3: CASSSTGYSGNTIYF. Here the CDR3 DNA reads TGTGCCAGCAGTTCTACAGGTTACTCTGGAAACACCATATATTTT.

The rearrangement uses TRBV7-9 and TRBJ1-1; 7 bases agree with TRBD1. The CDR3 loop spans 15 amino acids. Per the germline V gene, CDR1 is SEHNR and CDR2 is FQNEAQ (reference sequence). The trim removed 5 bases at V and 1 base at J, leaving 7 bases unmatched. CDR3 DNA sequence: TGTGCCAGCAGCGTGGGACAGCTCCGGAACACTGAAGCTTTCTTT. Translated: CASSVGQLRNTEAFF.

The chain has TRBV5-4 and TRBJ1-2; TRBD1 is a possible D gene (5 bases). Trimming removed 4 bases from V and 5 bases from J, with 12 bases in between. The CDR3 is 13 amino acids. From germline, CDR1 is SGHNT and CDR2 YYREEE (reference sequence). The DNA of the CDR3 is TGTGCCAGCAGCCAAGACAGAAGATATGGCTACACCTTC. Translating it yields CASSQDRRYGYTF.

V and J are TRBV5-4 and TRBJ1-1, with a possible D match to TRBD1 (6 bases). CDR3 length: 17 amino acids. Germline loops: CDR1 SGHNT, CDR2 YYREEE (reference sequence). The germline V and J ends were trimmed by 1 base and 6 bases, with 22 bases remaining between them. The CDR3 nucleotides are TGTGCCAGCAGCTTGTCACAGGGAGTGTTCGGTATTTCTGAAGCTTTCTTT. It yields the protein CASSLSQGVFGISEAFF.

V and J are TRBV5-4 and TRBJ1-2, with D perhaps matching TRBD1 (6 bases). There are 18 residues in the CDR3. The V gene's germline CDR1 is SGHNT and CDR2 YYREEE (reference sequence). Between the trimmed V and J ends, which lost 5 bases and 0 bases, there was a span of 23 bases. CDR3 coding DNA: TGTGCCAGCAGACCGGGGGGGCAGCGTCTCACAACTAACTATGGCTACACCTTC. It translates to CASRPGGQRLTTNYGYTF.

The CDR3: CASSTSRGAGPLHF. The CDR3 bases are TGTGCCAGTAGTACTTCAAGGGGCGCCGGACCCCTCCACTTT. This sequence joins TRBV19 and TRBJ1-6; a possible D gene is TRBD1 (5 bases). Germline assignment: CDR1 LNHDA and CDR2 SQIVND (reference sequence). Trimming removed 4 bases at V and 12 bases at J, with 16 bases between. CDR3 length: 14 residues.

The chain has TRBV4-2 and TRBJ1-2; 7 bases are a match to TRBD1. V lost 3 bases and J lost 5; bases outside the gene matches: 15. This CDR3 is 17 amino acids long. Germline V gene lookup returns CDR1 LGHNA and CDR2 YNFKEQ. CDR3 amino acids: CASSQAEGQLLAYGYTF. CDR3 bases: TGTGCCAGCAGCCAGGCCGAGGGACAGCTGCTTGCGTATGGCTACACCTTC.

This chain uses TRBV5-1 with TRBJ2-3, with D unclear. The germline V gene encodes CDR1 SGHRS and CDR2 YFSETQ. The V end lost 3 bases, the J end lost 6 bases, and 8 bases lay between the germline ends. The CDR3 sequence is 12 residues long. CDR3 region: CASSSSMDTQYF. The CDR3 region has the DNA TGCGCCAGCAGCTCCTCCATGGATACGCAGTATTTT.

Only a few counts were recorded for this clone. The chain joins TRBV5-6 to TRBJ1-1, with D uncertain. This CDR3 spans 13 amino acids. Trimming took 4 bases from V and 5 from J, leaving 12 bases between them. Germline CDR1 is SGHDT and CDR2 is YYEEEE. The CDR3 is CASSLGMGTEAFF. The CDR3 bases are TGTGCCAGCAGCCTTGGCATGGGGACTGAAGCTTTCTTT.

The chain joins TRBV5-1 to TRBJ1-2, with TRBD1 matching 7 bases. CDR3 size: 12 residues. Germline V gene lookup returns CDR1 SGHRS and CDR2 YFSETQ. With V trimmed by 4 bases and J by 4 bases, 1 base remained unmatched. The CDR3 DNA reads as TGCGCCAGCAGCCGGGACAGCTATGGCTACACCTTC. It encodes CASSRDSYGYTF.

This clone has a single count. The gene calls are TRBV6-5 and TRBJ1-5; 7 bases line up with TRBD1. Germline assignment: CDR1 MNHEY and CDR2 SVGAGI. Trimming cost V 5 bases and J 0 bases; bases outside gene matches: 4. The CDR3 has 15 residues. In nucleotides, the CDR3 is TGTGCCAGCAGTCTGACAGGGAATAGCAATCAGCCCCAGCATTTT. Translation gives CASSLTGNSNQPQHF.